One sample yielded the 2 T cell receptor beta chains listed below, sequenced in a study of blood T cell repertoires in COVID-19. The data were produced by immunoSEQ multiplex PCR, yet TCRdb's version contains in-frame clones alone and is incomplete. The table lists some 220,000 clones, 80% of them singletons, with 10% to 15% in the top ten. Source material: peripheral blood. These receptors were collected from a human donor in a cohort sampled during active COVID-19.

This clone was counted many times. The rearrangement uses TRBV24-1 and TRBJ2-7; 8 nucleotides agree with TRBD1. The CDR3 is 12 residues long. Trimming took 9 bases from V and 4 from J; bases not matched to a gene: 4. Germline V gene lookup returns CDR1 KGHDR and CDR2 SFDVKD. In DNA form, the CDR3 reads TGTGCCACCCGACAGGGGACATACGAGCAGTACTTC. It specifies CATRQGTYEQYF.

The CDR3 spells CASSSTDRYEQYF. The CDR3 DNA is TGTGCCAGCAGCTCGACTGACAGGTACGAGCAGTACTTC. The chain combines TRBV7-9 with TRBJ2-7; the D gene is possibly TRBD1 (6 bases). Germline CDR1 reads SEHNR; CDR2 reads FQNEAQ (reference sequence). CDR3 length equals 13 residues. Trimming pared 4 bases from V and 4 bases from J, leaving 11 bases between.